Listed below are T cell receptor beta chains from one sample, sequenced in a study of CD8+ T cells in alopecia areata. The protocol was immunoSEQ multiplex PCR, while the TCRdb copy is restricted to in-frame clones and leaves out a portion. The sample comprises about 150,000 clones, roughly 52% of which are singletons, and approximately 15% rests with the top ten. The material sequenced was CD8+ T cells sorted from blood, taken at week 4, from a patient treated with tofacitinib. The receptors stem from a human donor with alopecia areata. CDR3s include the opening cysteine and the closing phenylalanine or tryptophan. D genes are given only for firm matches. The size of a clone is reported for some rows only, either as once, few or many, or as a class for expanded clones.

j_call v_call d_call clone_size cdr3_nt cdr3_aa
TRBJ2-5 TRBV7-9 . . TGTGCCAGCAGCCCCGGGGGCAGGGAAGAGACCCAGTACTTC CASSPGGREETQYF
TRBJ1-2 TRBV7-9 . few TGTGCCAGCAGCCCTCCCGGGACGGATGGCTACACCTTC CASSPPGTDGYTF
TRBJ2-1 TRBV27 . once TGTGCCAGCAGTCCAACCCGGGACTCCGCCTACAATGAGCAGTTCTTC CASSPTRDSAYNEQFF
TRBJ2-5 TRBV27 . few TGTGCCAGCAGTCGGGACTCCCAAGAGACCCAGTACTTC CASSRDSQETQYF
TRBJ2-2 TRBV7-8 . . TGTGCCAGCAGCTTACCGGGCGGGGCGGGCACCGGGGAGCTGTTTTTT CASSLPGGAGTGELFF
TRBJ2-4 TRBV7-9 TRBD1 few TGTGCCAGCAGCCCACGGACAGGGACGCAAAACATTCAGTACTTC CASSPRTGTQNIQYF
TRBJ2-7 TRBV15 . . TGTGCCACCAGCAGGAATCCGTCCTACGAGCAGTACTTC CATSRNPSYEQYF
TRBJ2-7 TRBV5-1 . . TGCGCCAGCAGCTTGGAGACAGGACGCGAGCAGTACTTC CASSLETGREQYF
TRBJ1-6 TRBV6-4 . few TGTGCCAGCAGTGGACAGGAGGGTAATTCACCCCTCCACTTT CASSGQEGNSPLHF
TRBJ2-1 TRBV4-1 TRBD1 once TGCGCCAGCACCCAAAGGACAGGCTACAATGAGCAGTTCTTC CASTQRTGYNEQFF
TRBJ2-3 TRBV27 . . TGTGCCAGCAGTTTGCTACAGGGTGGCACAGATACGCAGTATTTT CASSLLQGGTDTQYF
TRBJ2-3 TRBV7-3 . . TGTGCCAGCAGCTTAACATCCAGCACAGATACGCAGTATTTT CASSLTSSTDTQYF
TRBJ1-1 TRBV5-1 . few TGCGCCAGCAGCTTGGAGGGACCGACGAACACTGAAGCTTTCTTT CASSLEGPTNTEAFF
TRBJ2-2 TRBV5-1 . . TGCGCCAGCAGCCACATAAGGGAAAAGGTCACCGGGGAGCTGTTTTTT CASSHIREKVTGELFF
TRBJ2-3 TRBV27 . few TGTGCCAGCAGTGGGCGACTGGAGGCCCCACTCACAGATACGCAGTATTTT CASSGRLEAPLTDTQYF
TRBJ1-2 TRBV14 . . TGTGCCAGCAGCCAACATGTCGTCGTGCACACAGGGACGGAAGGCTACACCTTC CASSQHVVVHTGTEGYTF
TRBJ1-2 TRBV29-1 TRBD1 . TGCAGCTTTTGGGGGGACAGGGATGGCTACACCTTC CSFWGDRDGYTF
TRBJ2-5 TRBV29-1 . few TGCAGCGTTGATTCCCTGCAAGAGACCCAGTACTTC CSVDSLQETQYF
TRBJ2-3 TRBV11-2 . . TGTGCCAGCAGCTTGCGCGGTGCTAGCACAGATACGCAGTATTTT CASSLRGASTDTQYF
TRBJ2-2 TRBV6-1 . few TGTGCCAGCAGTCCCCCCAGGGAAACCGGGGAGCTGTTTTTT CASSPPRETGELFF
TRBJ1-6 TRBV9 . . TGTGCCAGCAGCGTTACTAGCAATTCACCCCTCCACTTT CASSVTSNSPLHF
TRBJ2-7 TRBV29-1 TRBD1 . TGCAGCGTTGAAGATCCCACAGGGGACTCCTACGAGCAGTACTTC CSVEDPTGDSYEQYF
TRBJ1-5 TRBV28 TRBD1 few TGTGCCAGCAGTTTAGGGACAGGGTACAATCAGCCCCAGCATTTT CASSLGTGYNQPQHF
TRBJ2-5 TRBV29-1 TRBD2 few TGCAGCGTTGTGTGGCGGGGGGGCCGAAAGACCCAGTACTTC CSVVWRGGRKTQYF
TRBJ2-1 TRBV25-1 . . TGTGCCAGCACCCCTGGGGGGTTCTCCTACAATGAGCAGTTCTTC CASTPGGFSYNEQFF
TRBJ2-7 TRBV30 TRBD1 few TGTGCCTGGTTATCCGGGACAGGGGGCTCCCACGAGCAGTACTTC CAWLSGTGGSHEQYF
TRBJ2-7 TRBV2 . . TGTGCCAGCAGCGGAGGGGACTCCCGGTCGGGAGAGCAGTACTTC CASSGGDSRSGEQYF
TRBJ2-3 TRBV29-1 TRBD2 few TGCAGCGCCACGGGACTAGCGGCCACAGATACGCAGTATTTT CSATGLAATDTQYF
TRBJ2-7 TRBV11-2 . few TGTGCCAGCAGCTGGGGAAGGGGCTACGAGCAGTACTTC CASSWGRGYEQYF
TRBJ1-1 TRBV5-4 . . TGTGCCAGCAGCTTGGCCGTCGGGGCAGCATCCCAGGCTTTCTTT CASSLAVGAASQAFF
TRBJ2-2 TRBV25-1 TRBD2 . TGTGCCATCTGCTCGGGGGGATTCGGGGAGCTGTTTTTT CAICSGGFGELFF
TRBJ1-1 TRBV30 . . TGTGCCTGGACATCAGGAACTGAAGCTTTCTTT CAWTSGTEAFF
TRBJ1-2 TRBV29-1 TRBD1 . TGCAGCGTTGAAAGCGAGGGACAGGGGTCCCTCTATGGCTACACCTTC CSVESEGQGSLYGYTF
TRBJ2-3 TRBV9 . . TGTGCCAGCAGCGTAGTGGACGGGGAGGCAGATACGCAGTATTTT CASSVVDGEADTQYF
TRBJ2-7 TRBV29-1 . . TGCAGCGTTGAAGAGCACTACGAGCAGTACTTC CSVEEHYEQYF
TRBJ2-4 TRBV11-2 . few TGTGCCAGCAGACTACAGGGAAACATTCAGTACTTC CASRLQGNIQYF
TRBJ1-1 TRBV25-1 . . TGTGCCAGCAGTATCACATCGAACACTGAAGCTTTCTTT CASSITSNTEAFF
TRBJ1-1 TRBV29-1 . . TGCAGCGTTGTGGGCAGGGGGAACACTGAAGCTTTCTTT CSVVGRGNTEAFF
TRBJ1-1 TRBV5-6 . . TGTGCCAGCAGCTTGGACAGAAGCATTGAAGCTTTCTTT CASSLDRSIEAFF
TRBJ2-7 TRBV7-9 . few TGTGCCAGCAGCCCCTCGGGGCCCGAGCAGTACTTC CASSPSGPEQYF
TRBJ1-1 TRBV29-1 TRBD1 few TGCAGCGTTCCCCAGGGGGGTGAAGCTTTCTTT CSVPQGGEAFF
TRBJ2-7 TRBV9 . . TGTGCCAGCAGCGTACGGGAAGAGGGGTACGAGCAGTACTTC CASSVREEGYEQYF
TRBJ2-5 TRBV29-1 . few TGCAGCGTCGATACGTCGATGCAAGAGACCCAGTACTTC CSVDTSMQETQYF
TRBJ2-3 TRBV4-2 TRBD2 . TGTGCCAGCAGCCAAGATTTAGCGGGGGGGCCAGATACGCAGTATTTT CASSQDLAGGPDTQYF
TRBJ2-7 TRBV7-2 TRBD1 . TGTGCCAGCAGCTTAGTGCAGAGGGGGCACGAGCAGTACTTC CASSLVQRGHEQYF
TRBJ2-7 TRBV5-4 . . TGTGCCAGCAGCGGACACCCGAGCTCCTACGAGCAGTACTTC CASSGHPSSYEQYF
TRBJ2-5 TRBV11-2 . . TGTGCCAGCAGCCCAAGTGGGTCGACGACCCAGTACTTC CASSPSGSTTQYF
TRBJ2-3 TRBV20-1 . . TGCAGTGCTAGGGTTACAGATACGCAGTATTTT CSARVTDTQYF
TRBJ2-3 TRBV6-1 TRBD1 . TGTGCCAGCAGTGAATGGGCAGGGGGCGCGACAGATACGCAGTATTTT CASSEWAGGATDTQYF
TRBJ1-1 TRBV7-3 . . TGTGCCAGCAGCCTGGGACAGAACACTGAAGCTTTCTTT CASSLGQNTEAFF
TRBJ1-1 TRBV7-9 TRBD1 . TGTGCCAGCAGCCCCCGGGACAGGAACACTGAAGCTTTCTTT CASSPRDRNTEAFF
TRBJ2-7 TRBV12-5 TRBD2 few TGTGCTAGTGGCCTCCGGGAGGCCTACGAGCAGTACTTC CASGLREAYEQYF
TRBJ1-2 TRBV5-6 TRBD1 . TGTGCCAGCAGTTTCCGGGACAGGGTGCGAGGCTACACCTTC CASSFRDRVRGYTF
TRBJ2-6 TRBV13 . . TGTGCCAGCAGCCCCCTGGGGGATGGGACCTCGGGGAGCTCTGGGGCCAACGTCCTGACTTTC CASSPLGDGTSGSSGANVLTF
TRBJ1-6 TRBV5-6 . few TGTGCCAGCAGCTTCTGGGAAGGCCGGGGGCCCCTCCACTTT CASSFWEGRGPLHF
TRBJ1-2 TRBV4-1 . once TGCGCCAGCAGCCAAGATCGGCAGGGGTCAAGCTATGGCTACACCTTC CASSQDRQGSSYGYTF
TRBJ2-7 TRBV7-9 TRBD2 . TGTGCCAGCAGCTTAGAGGTCGGGGGAGGGGACTCCTACGAGCAGTACTTC CASSLEVGGGDSYEQYF